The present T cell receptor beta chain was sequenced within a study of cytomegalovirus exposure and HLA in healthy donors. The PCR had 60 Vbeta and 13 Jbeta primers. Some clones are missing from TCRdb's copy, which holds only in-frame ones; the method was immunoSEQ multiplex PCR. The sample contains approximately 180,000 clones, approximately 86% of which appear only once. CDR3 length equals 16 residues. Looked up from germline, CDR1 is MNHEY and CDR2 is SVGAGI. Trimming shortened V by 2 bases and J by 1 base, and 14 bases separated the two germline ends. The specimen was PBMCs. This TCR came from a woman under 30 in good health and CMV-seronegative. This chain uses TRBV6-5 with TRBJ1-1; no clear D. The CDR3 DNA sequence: TGTGCCAGCAGTTACGGGTCTTTGGGAGGGAACACTGAAGCTTTCTTT. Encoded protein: CASSYGSLGGNTEAFF.